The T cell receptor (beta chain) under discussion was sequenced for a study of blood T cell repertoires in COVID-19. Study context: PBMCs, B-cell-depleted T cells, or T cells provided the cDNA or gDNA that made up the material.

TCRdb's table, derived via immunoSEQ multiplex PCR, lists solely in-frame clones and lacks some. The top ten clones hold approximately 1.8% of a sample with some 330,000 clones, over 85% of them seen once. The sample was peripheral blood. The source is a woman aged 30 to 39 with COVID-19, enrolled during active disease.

CDR3 sequence (DNA): TGTGCCAGCAGTGACTCAGGAGGCCCTTATAATTCACCCCTCCACTTT. It codes for CASSDSGGPYNSPLHF. V and J are TRBV2 and TRBJ1-6; no reliable D call. With 3 bases removed from V and 4 bases from J, the gap between germline ends came to 13 bases. The CDR3 loop spans 16 amino acids. Germline V lookup: CDR1 SNHLY, CDR2 FYNNEI.